Presented here are 26 T cell receptor beta chains from one specimen sequenced in a study of blood T cell repertoires in COVID-19. The repertoire was sequenced with immunoSEQ multiplex PCR; TCRdb's copy has only in-frame clones and lacks some. The sample carries around 280,000 clones, about 83% recorded once. The sample taken for sequencing was PBMCs or T cells enriched from blood (not recorded which). Every receptor here comes from a woman in her forties who had recovered from COVID-19.

CDR3 nucleotide sequence: TGTGCCACCAGTGATCCCGGGACTAGCGTCAAGAGCTCCTACAATGAGCAGTTCTTC. Translation gives CATSDPGTSVKSSYNEQFF. This chain connects TRBV24-1 to TRBJ2-1; 10 positions match TRBD2. The CDR3 loop spans 19 amino acids. Germline V gene sequence: CDR1 KGHDR, CDR2 SFDVKD. The V gene end was trimmed by 3 bases and the J gene end by 0 bases; junction bases not matched to a gene: 10.

The chain recombines TRBV19 with TRBJ2-5; D possibly corresponds to TRBD1 (6 bases). V was cut by 0 bases and J by 3 bases, with 11 bases left in between. From germline, CDR1 is LNHDA and CDR2 SQIVND (reference sequence). The CDR3 spans 15 residues. CDR3 sequence reads: CASSIDGAGEETQYF. The DNA of the CDR3 is TGTGCCAGTAGTATAGATGGTGCAGGGGAAGAGACCCAGTACTTC.

This clone appeared a few times. The chain uses TRBV6-6 and TRBJ1-4, with TRBD1 matching 8 bases. The germline V gene has CDR1 MNHNY and CDR2 SVGAGI (reference sequence). The CDR3 is 17 amino acids. With V trimmed by 5 bases and J by 8 bases, 16 bases remained unmatched. The CDR3 reads CASSLFVGTGSGEKLFF. The CDR3 nucleotides read TGTGCCAGCAGTCTCTTTGTGGGGACAGGATCCGGAGAAAAACTGTTTTTT.

This clone was picked up one time. The chain joins TRBV28 to TRBJ1-1; D unresolved. The length of the CDR3 is 13 residues. CDR1 is MDHEN, CDR2 SYDVKM, per germline. Trimming left V 5 bases short and J 6 bases short, with 13 bases between. CDR3 region: CASSVGGPPEAFF. CDR3 nucleotides: TGTGCCAGCAGTGTCGGTGGTCCCCCTGAAGCTTTCTTT.

This rearrangement joins TRBV5-1 to TRBJ2-3; no clear D gene. The CDR3 has 11 residues. CDR1 is SGHRS and CDR2 is YFSETQ in the germline V gene. V lost 4 bases to trimming and J lost 6 bases, with 6 bases between them. CDR3 sequence (DNA): TGCGCCAGCAGCCGCCAGGATACGCAGTATTTT. Protein product: CASSRQDTQYF.

The gene calls are TRBV11-3 and TRBJ2-1; 7 nucleotides match TRBD1. Germline V gene lookup returns CDR1 SGHNT and CDR2 YENEEA. This CDR3 contains 15 residues. The junction had 9 bases not matched to a gene; V was cut back by 4 bases and J by 6 bases. The CDR3 loop is CASSSYQTGFNEQFF. CDR3 coding DNA: TGTGCCAGCAGCTCCTACCAGACAGGGTTCAATGAGCAGTTCTTC.

The chain links TRBV28 to TRBJ2-7; D might be TRBD2 (6 bases). V was pared by 2 bases and J by 6 bases, with 20 bases between. Germline V gene lookup returns CDR1 MDHEN and CDR2 SYDVKM. The CDR3 has 16 amino acids. The CDR3, as DNA: TGTGCCAGCAGTTTAGTCGGTGGAGGGGATTTAACCGAGCAGTACTTC. It is translated as CASSLVGGGDLTEQYF.

The chain employs TRBV6-5 and TRBJ1-4; a possible D gene is TRBD1 (5 bases). This CDR3 is built from 14 residues. Trimming removed 9 bases at V and 7 bases at J, with 18 bases between. The germline V gene encodes CDR1 MNHEY and CDR2 SVGAGI. The CDR3 nucleotides are TGTGCCAGTAAAGGACGGGGGAGGATTGAAAAACTGTTTTTT. It codes for CASKGRGRIEKLFF.

The rearrangement joins TRBV5-1 to TRBJ2-1; 11 nucleotides agree with TRBD2. J lost 4 bases, V lost 0 bases, and 3 bases had no gene match. This CDR3 is built from 16 residues. CDR1 and CDR2 from the germline V gene are SGHRS and YFSETQ. Here the CDR3 DNA reads TGCGCCAGCAGCTTGGGACTAGCGGGGTCGTACAATGAGCAGTTCTTC. Amino acid sequence: CASSLGLAGSYNEQFF. The full variable domain, its missing parts supplied by reference TRBV5-1 and TRBJ2-1, is KAGVTQTPRYLIKTRGQQVTLSCSPISGHRSVSWYQQTPGQGLQFLFEYFSETQRNKGNFPGRFSGRQFSNSRSEMNVSTLELGDSALYLCASSLGLAGSYNEQFFGPGTRLTVL.

The chain links TRBV6-5 to TRBJ2-3, with D maybe TRBD1 (8 bases). CDR1 and CDR2 from the germline V gene are MNHEY and SVGAGI. The V and J ends lost 6 bases and 1 base respectively, with 14 bases between them. This CDR3 comprises 15 residues. DNA of the CDR3: TGTGCCAGCAGACAGGGGGGGGCGGGCACAGATACGCAGTATTTT. Protein sequence: CASRQGGAGTDTQYF.

This chain uses TRBV5-8 with TRBJ2-2; 7 bases fit TRBD1. Germline V gene lookup returns CDR1 SGHTS and CDR2 YDEGEE. There are 16 residues in the CDR3. Trimming removed 4 bases from V and 7 bases from J; junction bases left unmatched: 13. The chain's CDR3 is CASSQGQGVFVGELFF. The CDR3 DNA is TGTGCCAGCAGCCAGGGGCAGGGGGTGTTCGTCGGGGAGCTGTTTTTT.

V is TRBV6-6 and J is TRBJ2-7; 10 nucleotides match TRBD1. Germline trimming cut 5 bases from V and 5 bases from J; bases unmatched to any gene: 6. The CDR3 has 14 residues. Germline V gene lookup returns CDR1 MNHNY and CDR2 SVGAGI (reference sequence). CDR3 residues: CASSAPGQGNEQYF. CDR3 nucleotide sequence: TGTGCCAGCAGTGCCCCGGGACAGGGGAACGAGCAGTACTTC.

Comment on this clone: Other DNA sequences in the sample encode the same CDR3. This chain uses TRBV18 with TRBJ1-1; D is perhaps TRBD1 (5 bases). V lost 6 bases and J lost 3, with 11 bases in between. CDR3 length: 13 amino acids. Germline V gives CDR1 KGHSH, CDR2 LQKENI. The DNA of the CDR3 is TGTGCCAGCTCGCCCACAGGAGACACTGAAGCTTTCTTT. This codes for CASSPTGDTEAFF.

At least ten counts were recorded for this clone. V usage is TRBV19 and J usage is TRBJ1-1; 10 positions match TRBD1. This CDR3 has 14 residues. V dropped 3 bases and J dropped 7; count of bases not matched to a gene: 5. The V gene's germline CDR1 is LNHDA and CDR2 SQIVND (reference sequence). The CDR3 DNA is TGTGCCAGTAGTATCATTTGGACAGGGGGTGAAGCTTTCTTT. Residues: CASSIIWTGGEAFF.

The J gene is TRBJ2-2, the V gene TRBV11-2, with a weak D call TRBD2 (5 bases). This CDR3 has 16 residues. V lost 5 bases and J lost 0, with 13 bases in between. Per the germline V gene, CDR1 is SGHAT and CDR2 is FQNNGV. DNA for the CDR3: TGTGCCAGCAGCCCCTTCGGGGTAGCGAACACCGGGGAGCTGTTTTTT. It is translated as CASSPFGVANTGELFF.

The chain recombines TRBV5-1 with TRBJ2-3; 8 bases align to TRBD2. CDR3 length: 14 amino acids. Germline CDR1 and CDR2: SGHRS and YFSETQ. Trimming at V came to 2 bases and at J to 1 base, leaving 0 bases not matched to a gene. The CDR3 DNA is TGCGCCAGCAGCTTACTAGCGGGCACAGATACGCAGTATTTT. Its translation: CASSLLAGTDTQYF.

This rearrangement joins TRBV19 to TRBJ2-5; TRBD1 matches at 7 bases. The CDR3 extends over 13 amino acids. Looked up from germline, CDR1 is LNHDA and CDR2 is SQIVND (reference sequence). After removal of 5 bases from V and 9 bases from J, the junction contained 9 bases not matched to a gene. CDR3 sequence (DNA): TGTGCCAGTAGTGCAACGGCGACAGGGCCCCAGTACTTC. Residues: CASSATATGPQYF.

The chain is built from TRBV5-6 and TRBJ2-3, with 10 bases identical to TRBD2. The CDR3 is 16 residues long. The V gene end was trimmed by 4 bases and the J gene end by 4 bases; junction bases not matched to a gene: 9. CDR1 is SGHDT, CDR2 YYEEEE, per germline. The CDR3 DNA sequence: TGTGCCAGCAGCAATTCACTAGCGGGACTCTCAGATACGCAGTATTTT. Its protein is CASSNSLAGLSDTQYF.

The V and J genes are TRBV7-2 and TRBJ2-5, with 13 bases identical to TRBD2. CDR3 length equals 17 residues. The J segment lost 5 bases and the V segment lost 1 base, leaving 7 bases of the junction unmatched. CDR1 and CDR2 from the germline V gene are SGHTA and FQGNSA. The CDR3 sequence is CASSLGILAGGRETQYF. CDR3 nucleotide sequence: TGTGCCAGCAGCTTAGGGATACTAGCGGGAGGGCGGGAGACCCAGTACTTC.

The J gene is TRBJ2-2, the V gene TRBV7-8; 8 positions agree with TRBD2. The germline gives CDR1 SGHVS, CDR2 FQNEAQ. This CDR3 has 16 residues. V was clipped by 5 bases and J by 6 bases; unmatched bases: 11. The CDR3 loop is CASSRGGTGGPGELFF. CDR3 DNA: TGTGCCAGCAGCCGAGGAGGGACGGGGGGGCCCGGGGAGCTGTTTTTT.

The J gene is TRBJ2-1, the V gene TRBV7-2; 12 bases are a match to TRBD2. The CDR3 is made up of 17 amino acids. Germline CDR1 SGHTA, CDR2 FQGNSA. With V trimmed by 6 bases and J by 3 bases, 9 bases remained unmatched. The DNA of the CDR3 is TGTGCCAGCAGGGACGGGACTAGCGGGCTCTACTACAATGAGCAGTTCTTC. Its translation: CASRDGTSGLYYNEQFF.

The V gene is TRBV28, the J gene TRBJ1-2, with a tentative D call TRBD1 (5 bases). CDR1 is MDHEN and CDR2 is SYDVKM in the germline V gene. The CDR3 sequence is 13 residues long. Trimming removed 8 bases at V and 0 bases at J, with 10 bases between. The CDR3 bases are TGTGCCAGCCGCGCGGGGGCTAACTATGGCTACACCTTC. Translation: CASRAGANYGYTF.

The rearrangement links TRBV2 to TRBJ1-6; TRBD1 matches at 7 bases. The V segment lost 6 bases and the J segment 3 bases; nucleotides outside the gene matches: 5. Germline V gene sequence: CDR1 SNHLY, CDR2 FYNNEI. The CDR3 covers 15 residues. As DNA, the CDR3 is TGTGCCAGCAGCCTGACAGGGAACTATAATTCACCCCTCCACTTT. Protein sequence: CASSLTGNYNSPLHF.

The rearrangement links TRBV5-4 to TRBJ2-3; D perhaps matches TRBD2 (6 bases). Germline values: CDR1 SGHNT, CDR2 YYREEE (reference sequence). Trimming took off 1 base at V and 1 base at J, with 10 bases between the two ends. CDR3 length: 15 residues. The CDR3 here is CASSLSGSRTDTQYF. In DNA, the CDR3 is TGTGCCAGCAGCTTGTCCGGGAGCCGCACAGATACGCAGTATTTT.

The rearrangement joins TRBV6-6 to TRBJ2-7, with D perhaps TRBD1 (6 bases). This CDR3 contains 14 residues. V was clipped by 6 bases and J by 0 bases, with 12 bases between them. Germline assignment: CDR1 MNHNY and CDR2 SVGAGI (reference sequence). The CDR3 nucleotides read TGTGCCAGCAGCCCCTCGGACAGCTCCTACGAGCAGTACTTC. Translation gives CASSPSDSSYEQYF.

This clone was detected only once. The chain couples TRBV19 to TRBJ2-1; tentatively, D is TRBD2 (5 bases). V was shortened by 4 bases and J by 4 bases, with 14 bases between the two germline ends. Per germline, CDR1 LNHDA and CDR2 SQIVND (reference sequence). The CDR3 extends over 15 amino acids. CDR3 loop: CASSTGILTYNEQFF. The DNA for the CDR3 is TGTGCCAGTAGTACCGGGATATTAACTTACAATGAGCAGTTCTTC.